This T cell receptor beta chain appears in the sequencing data of a study of T cell changes during pregnancy in multiple sclerosis. With 1 base removed from V and 3 bases from J, the gap between germline ends came to 7 bases. The CDR3 is 13 residues long. Germline CDR1 and CDR2: LGHNA and YSLEER. Only in-frame clones appear in the TCRdb table, and some are missing; sequencing was by immunoSEQ multiplex PCR. The sample yields around 40,000 clones, more than 85% seen once. The receptor comes from a female donor with multiple sclerosis, enrolled in a pregnancy study. The chain employs TRBV4-3 and TRBJ2-7; D uncertain. The material sequenced was CD4+ T cells from peripheral blood mononuclear cells, taken in the second trimester of pregnancy. CDR3 sequence (DNA): TGCGCCAGCAGCCAAGGCCGGGTCTACGAGCAGTACTTC. This encodes CASSQGRVYEQYF.